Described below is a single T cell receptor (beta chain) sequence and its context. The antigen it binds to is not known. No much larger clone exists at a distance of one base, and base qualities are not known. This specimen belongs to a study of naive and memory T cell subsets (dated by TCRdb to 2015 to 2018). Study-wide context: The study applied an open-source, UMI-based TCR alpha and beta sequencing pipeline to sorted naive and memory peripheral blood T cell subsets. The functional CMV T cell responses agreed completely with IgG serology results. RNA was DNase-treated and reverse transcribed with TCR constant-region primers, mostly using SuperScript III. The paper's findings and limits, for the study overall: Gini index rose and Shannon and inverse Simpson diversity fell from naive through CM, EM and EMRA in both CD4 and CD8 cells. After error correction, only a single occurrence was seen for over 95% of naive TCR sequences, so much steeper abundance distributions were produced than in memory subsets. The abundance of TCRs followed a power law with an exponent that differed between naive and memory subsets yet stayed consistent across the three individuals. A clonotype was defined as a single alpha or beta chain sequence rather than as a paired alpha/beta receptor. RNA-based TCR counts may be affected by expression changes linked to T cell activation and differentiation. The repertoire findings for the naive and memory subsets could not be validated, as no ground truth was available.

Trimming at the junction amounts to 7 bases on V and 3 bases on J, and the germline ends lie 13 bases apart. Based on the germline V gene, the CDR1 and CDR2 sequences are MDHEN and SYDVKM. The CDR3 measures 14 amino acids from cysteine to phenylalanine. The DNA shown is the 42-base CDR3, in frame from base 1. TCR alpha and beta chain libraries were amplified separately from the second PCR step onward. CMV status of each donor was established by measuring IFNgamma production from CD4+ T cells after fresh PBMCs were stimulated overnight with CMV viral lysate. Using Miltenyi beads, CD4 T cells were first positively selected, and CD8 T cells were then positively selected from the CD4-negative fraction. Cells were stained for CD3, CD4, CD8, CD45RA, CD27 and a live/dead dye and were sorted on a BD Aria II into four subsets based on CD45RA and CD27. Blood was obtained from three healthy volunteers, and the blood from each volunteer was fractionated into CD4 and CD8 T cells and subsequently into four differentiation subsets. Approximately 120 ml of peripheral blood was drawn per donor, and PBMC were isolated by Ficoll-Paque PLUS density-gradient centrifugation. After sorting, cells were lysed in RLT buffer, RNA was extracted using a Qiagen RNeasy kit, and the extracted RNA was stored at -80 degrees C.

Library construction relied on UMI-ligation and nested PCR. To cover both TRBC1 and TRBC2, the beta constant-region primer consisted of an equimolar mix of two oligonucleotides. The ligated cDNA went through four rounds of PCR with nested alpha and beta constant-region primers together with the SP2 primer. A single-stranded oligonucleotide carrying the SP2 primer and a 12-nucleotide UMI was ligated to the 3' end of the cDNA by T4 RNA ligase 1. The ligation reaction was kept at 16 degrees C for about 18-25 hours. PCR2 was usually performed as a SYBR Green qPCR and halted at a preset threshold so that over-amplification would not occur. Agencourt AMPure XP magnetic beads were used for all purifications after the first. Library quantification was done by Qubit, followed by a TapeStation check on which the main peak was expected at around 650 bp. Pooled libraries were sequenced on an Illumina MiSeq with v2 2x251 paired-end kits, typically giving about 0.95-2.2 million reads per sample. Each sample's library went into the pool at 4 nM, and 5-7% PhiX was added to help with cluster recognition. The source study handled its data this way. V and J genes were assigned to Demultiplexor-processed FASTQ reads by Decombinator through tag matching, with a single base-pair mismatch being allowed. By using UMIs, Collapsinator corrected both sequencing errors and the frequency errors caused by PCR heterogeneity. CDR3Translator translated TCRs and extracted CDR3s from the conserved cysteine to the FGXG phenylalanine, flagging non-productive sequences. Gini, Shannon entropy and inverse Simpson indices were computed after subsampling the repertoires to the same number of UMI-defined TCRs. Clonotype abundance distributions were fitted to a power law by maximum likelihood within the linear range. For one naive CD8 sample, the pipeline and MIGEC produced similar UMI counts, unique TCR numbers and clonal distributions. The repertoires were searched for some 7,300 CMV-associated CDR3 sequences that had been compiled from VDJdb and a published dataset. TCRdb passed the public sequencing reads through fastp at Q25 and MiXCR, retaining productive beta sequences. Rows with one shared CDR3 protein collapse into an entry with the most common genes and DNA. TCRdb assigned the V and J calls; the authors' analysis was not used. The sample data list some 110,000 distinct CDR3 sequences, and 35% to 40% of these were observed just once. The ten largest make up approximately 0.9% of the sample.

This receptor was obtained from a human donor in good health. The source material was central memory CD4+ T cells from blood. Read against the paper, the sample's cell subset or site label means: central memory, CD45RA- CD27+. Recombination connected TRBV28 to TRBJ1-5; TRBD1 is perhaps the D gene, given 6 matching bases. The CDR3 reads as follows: CASTKGEINQPQHF. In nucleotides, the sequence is TGTGCCAGCACCAAGGGGGAAATCAATCAGCCCCAGCATTTT.